This T cell receptor beta chain stems from a study of monozygotic twins with inflammatory bowel disease. Overall study results and limits: Among IBD patients, fewer clonotypes were shared with others than among healthy twins, especially with disease activity.

TCRdb reanalyzed the 5' RACE reads and collapses them to one entry per CDR3 protein, without DNA. The listing records 170,000 or so distinct CDR3 sequences. The authors drew around 2.7 ml of blood from each donor. CDR1 and CDR2 from the germline V gene are DFQATT and SNEGSKA (reference sequence). The CDR3 has 14 residues. As regards this clonotype: Its antigen is unidentified.

The V gene is TRBV20-1, the J gene TRBJ2-7; TCRdb selects TRBD1, and the lack of DNA leaves this call unchecked. The sequence came from a human donor with ulcerative colitis or Crohn's disease, or a healthy co-twin of an affected twin (not recorded which). Source material: blood. CDR3 in amino acids: CSARVAQGAYEQYF.